Detailed here is one T cell receptor (beta chain). This CDR3 is built from 18 residues. CDR1 MDHEN and CDR2 SYDVKM come from the germline V gene. V shed 5 bases and J 3 bases; nucleotides not matched to a gene: 12. The source of the sample is a study of blood T cell repertoires in COVID-19. Study in general: The United States, Italy and Spain supplied acute and convalescent COVID-19 samples. PBMCs, B-cell-depleted T cells, or T cells were the source of the cDNA or gDNA that made up the material.

Original data processing: For nucleated cells, counts were estimated from reference gene primer amplification. Clones were read by immunoSEQ multiplex PCR, and TCRdb kept only the in-frame ones, dropping some. The V and J calls and the clone size are those of that table, but D and trimming were determined from the DNA. The sample contains about 260,000 clones, around four fifths of which appear only once. The sequencing sample was made of peripheral blood. This rearrangement joins TRBV28 to TRBJ2-5; 13 bases are a match to TRBD2. The TCR was taken from a woman aged 45-65 years who had recovered from COVID-19. CDR3: CASSPLTEGLAGKETQYF. In DNA form, the CDR3 reads TGTGCCAGCAGTCCCCTGACTGAGGGACTAGCGGGGAAAGAGACCCAGTACTTC.